The clone carrying this T cell receptor beta chain was picked up a small number of times. With 6 bases removed from V and 4 bases from J, the gap between germline ends came to 12 bases. The CDR3 is 14 amino acids. CDR1 MDHEN and CDR2 SYDVKM come from the germline V gene. TCRdb recomputed calls from the reads with MiXCR, one row per CDR3 protein. The sample yields approximately 490,000 distinct CDR3 sequences, 11% seen once. The sample originates from a study of T cell repertoires in cytomegalovirus infection. Turning to the study itself: Public TCR beta signatures indicated both CMV infection and matching HLA type.

Sequencing was done on a sample of PBMCs. This sequence originates from a human donor in good health (CMV status not recorded). Some clones in this sample may be carry-over from other donors' samples. The chain employs TRBV28 and TRBJ1-4; D not certain. For the CDR3, the DNA is TGTGCCAGCAGACTCCGACGGCTTAATGAAAAACTGTTTTTT. It codes for CASRLRRLNEKLFF.